The 19 T cell receptor beta chains listed next were all sequenced from one sample in a study of cytomegalovirus exposure and HLA in healthy donors. PCR amplification relied on 60 Vbeta primers (plus 13 Jbeta primers). Profiled with immunoSEQ multiplex PCR; TCRdb holds only in-frame clones, not every one. The sample holds just over 150,000 clones, nearly 80% seen once. The source material was PBMCs. These receptors came from a woman between 40 and 55 years old in good health and CMV-seronegative.

The V and J genes are TRBV6-5 and TRBJ2-7, with 8 bases matching TRBD2. This CDR3 spans 14 amino acids. Germline V gene data show CDR1 as MNHEY and CDR2 as SVGAGI. V lost 6 bases to trimming and J lost 1 base; unmatched junction nucleotides: 5. The CDR3 here is CASSGGARSYEQYF. The DNA of the CDR3 is TGTGCCAGCAGCGGGGGGGCCAGGTCCTACGAGCAGTACTTC.

This clone was found once. The chain employs TRBV5-1 and TRBJ2-3, with D perhaps matching TRBD2 (7 bases). The CDR3 consists of 16 residues. V was pared by 2 bases and J by 1 base, with 14 bases between. Germline values: CDR1 SGHRS, CDR2 YFSETQ. The CDR3 DNA sequence: TGCGCCAGCAGCTTTGGGGGGGCCGTCGGCACAGATACGCAGTATTTT. This encodes CASSFGGAVGTDTQYF.

This clone has a handful of counts. This sample includes further DNA sequences coding for the same CDR3. This chain links TRBV2 with TRBJ2-7; TRBD1 matches at 9 bases. V dropped 6 bases and J dropped 4; count of bases not matched to a gene: 7. Germline V gene lookup returns CDR1 SNHLY and CDR2 FYNNEI. The CDR3 is 14 residues long. CDR3 sequence (DNA): TGTGCCAGCAGACCGGGACAGGGACCTTACGAGCAGTACTTC. Amino acid sequence: CASRPGQGPYEQYF.

The chain couples TRBV29-1 to TRBJ1-1, with D perhaps TRBD1 (6 bases). The CDR3 extends over 13 amino acids. Trimming removed 4 bases at V and 4 bases at J, with 13 bases between. The V gene's germline CDR1 is SQVTM and CDR2 ANQGSEA. The CDR3 here is CSVVPGATTEAFF. For the CDR3, the DNA is TGCAGCGTTGTTCCAGGGGCCACCACTGAAGCTTTCTTT.

This clone has just a few counts. This rearrangement joins TRBV7-6 to TRBJ1-2; TRBD1 agrees at 7 bases. CDR3 length: 15 amino acids. Germline V gene lookup returns CDR1 SGHVS and CDR2 FNYEAQ. The V segment lost 2 bases and the J segment 3 bases; nucleotides outside the gene matches: 6. The CDR3 DNA sequence: TGTGCCAGCAGCTTACAGGGGGTTCCGCACTATGGCTACACCTTC. Translated: CASSLQGVPHYGYTF. Supplemented by reference TRBV7-6 and TRBJ1-2, the full variable domain reads GAGVSQSPRYKVTKRGQDVALRCDPISGHVSLYWYRQALGQGPEFLTYFNYEAQQDKSGLPNDRFSAERPEGSISTLTIQRTEQRDSAMYRCASSLQGVPHYGYTFGSGTRLTVV.

The chain has TRBV11-2 and TRBJ1-2; D remains ambiguous. The CDR3 is made up of 12 amino acids. V was cut by 3 bases and J by 4 bases, with 6 bases left in between. Looked up from germline, CDR1 is SGHAT and CDR2 is FQNNGV. The CDR3 DNA reads TGTGCCAGCAGCTTGGAGAGCTATGGCTACACCTTC. Encoded protein: CASSLESYGYTF.

This chain links TRBV5-1 with TRBJ1-1; TRBD1 is a possible D gene (6 bases). Germline CDR1 SGHRS, CDR2 YFSETQ. V dropped 5 bases and J dropped 2 bases, with 13 bases sitting between them. CDR3 length equals 14 residues. The CDR3 protein is CASSLTGDNTEAFF. CDR3 nucleotides: TGCGCCAGCAGTCTGACAGGCGATAACACTGAAGCTTTCTTT. Filled out from reference TRBV5-1 and TRBJ1-1, the complete variable domain reads KAGVTQTPRYLIKTRGQQVTLSCSPISGHRSVSWYQQTPGQGLQFLFEYFSETQRNKGNFPGRFSGRQFSNSRSEMNVSTLELGDSALYLCASSLTGDNTEAFFGQGTRLTVV.

This rearrangement joins TRBV28 to TRBJ1-5, with a possible D match to TRBD1 (5 bases). Germline CDR1 is MDHEN and CDR2 is SYDVKM. V lost 2 bases and J lost 7, with 12 bases in between. The CDR3 loop spans 14 amino acids. CDR3 nucleotides: TGTGCCAGCAGTTTACGGGGGGACGGGCAGCCCCAGCATTTT. This encodes CASSLRGDGQPQHF.

This chain connects TRBV5-1 to TRBJ2-4; the match to TRBD1 covers 7 bases. Germline V gene lookup returns CDR1 SGHRS and CDR2 YFSETQ. The CDR3 loop spans 18 amino acids. V dropped 0 bases and J dropped 6; count of bases not matched to a gene: 15. This CDR3 reads CASSLAGLVQGQGNIQYF. In DNA, the CDR3 is TGCGCCAGCAGCTTGGCCGGTTTAGTACAGGGGCAGGGAAACATTCAGTACTTC.

The rearrangement links TRBV7-2 to TRBJ2-5, with 8 bases that match TRBD2. J was trimmed by 1 base and V by 2 bases; bases with no gene match: 3. Germline assignment: CDR1 SGHTA and CDR2 FQGNSA. The CDR3 length is 15 residues. The CDR3 DNA follows: TGTGCCAGCAGCTTACTAGCGGGCCTCCAAGAGACCCAGTACTTC. Encoded protein: CASSLLAGLQETQYF.

With regard to this clone: Other DNA sequences within the sample encode an identical CDR3. J is TRBJ2-3 and V is TRBV5-6, with TRBD2 matching 9 bases. Unmatched junction bases numbered 1, after V lost 1 base and J lost 1 base. Germline lookup yields CDR1 SGHDT and CDR2 YYEEEE. The CDR3 has 15 residues. The CDR3, as DNA: TGTGCCAGCAGCTTGTTAGCGGGGGGCACAGATACGCAGTATTTT. It is translated as CASSLLAGGTDTQYF. The complete variable domain, with remaining parts taken from reference TRBV5-6 and TRBJ2-3, reads DAGVTQSPTHLIKTRGQQVTLRCSPKSGHDTVSWYQQALGQGPQFIFQYYEEEERQRGNFPDRFSGHQFPNYSSELNVNALLLGDSALYLCASSLLAGGTDTQYFGPGTRLTVL.

V gene TRBV28 combines with J gene TRBJ2-6, with a possible D match to TRBD1 (6 bases). Germline CDR1 reads MDHEN; CDR2 reads SYDVKM. Trimming pared 2 bases from V and 4 bases from J, leaving 15 bases between. The CDR3 is 17 amino acids. CDR3 region: CASSLGGQGAGANVLTF. In DNA form, the CDR3 reads TGTGCCAGCAGTTTAGGGGGCCAAGGGGCCGGGGCCAACGTCCTGACTTTC.

CDR3 nucleotide sequence: TGTGCCAGCAGCAATCCCCAGGGGAGGACAGGGCCGTACTACACCTTC. Translated: CASSNPQGRTGPYYTF. The V and J genes are TRBV21-1 and TRBJ1-2; the table assigns TRBD1, which was not confirmed against the DNA. TRBV21-1 is labeled a pseudogene. The CDR3 is made up of 16 amino acids.

For the CDR3, the DNA is TGTGCCATCCTAGACAGGGGACGAGACGAGCAGTACTTC. Protein: CAILDRGRDEQYF. The V gene is TRBV28, the J gene TRBJ2-7; 8 bases are shared with TRBD1. Germline-derived CDR1 and CDR2 are MDHEN and SYDVKM. The CDR3 has 13 residues. V lost 10 bases, J lost 5 bases, and 10 bases stayed unmatched. Drawing the rest from reference TRBV28 and TRBJ2-7, the complete variable domain is DVKVTQSSRYLVKRTGEKVFLECVQDMDHENMFWYRQDPGLGLRLIYFSYDVKMKEKGDIPEGYSVSREKKERFSLILESASTNQTSMYLCAILDRGRDEQYFGPGTRLTVT.

The chain joins TRBV5-1 to TRBJ2-6, with a weak D call TRBD2 (5 bases). Germline CDR1 and CDR2: SGHRS and YFSETQ. The CDR3 length is 16 residues. Deletions cut 4 bases from V and 2 bases from J, with 13 bases between. The CDR3 DNA follows: TGCGCCAGCAGCCTTCACCGGGGAGCTGGGGCCAACGTCCTGACTTTC. It is translated as CASSLHRGAGANVLTF.

The V gene is TRBV7-3, the J gene TRBJ2-3; no clear D. This CDR3 comprises 13 residues. Germline CDR1 is SGHTA and CDR2 is FQGTGA. V was trimmed by 2 bases and J by 5 bases, leaving 8 bases between them. The CDR3 DNA sequence: TGTGCCAGCAGCTTAGGTACAAGAGATACGCAGTATTTT. Its protein is CASSLGTRDTQYF.

V and J are TRBV12-5 and TRBJ1-1; no clear D. Trimming stripped 0 bases from V and 2 bases from J, with 13 bases between. This CDR3 comprises 16 residues. The germline V gene encodes CDR1 LGHNT and CDR2 FRNRAP. CDR3 sequence (DNA): TGTGCTAGTGGTTTGGTAATTTCCCGGGAAAACACTGAAGCTTTCTTT. The encoded protein is CASGLVISRENTEAFF.

The CDR3 reads CASRLGKGQTYEQYF. As DNA, the CDR3 is TGTGCAAGTCGCTTAGGCAAAGGACAGACCTACGAGCAGTACTTC. The rearrangement links TRBV12-2 to TRBJ2-7; the tabulated D call, TRBD1, remains unverified against the DNA. TRBV12-2 is tagged as a pseudogene. This CDR3 spans 15 amino acids.

The gene calls are TRBV19 and TRBJ1-4; D is unresolved. V was pared by 7 bases and J by 0 bases, with 12 bases between. The CDR3 loop spans 15 amino acids. The germline V gene has CDR1 LNHDA and CDR2 SQIVND (reference sequence). The CDR3 loop reads CASIAPGATNEKLFF. CDR3 in DNA: TGTGCCAGTATCGCTCCCGGTGCAACTAATGAAAAACTGTTTTTT. The variable domain in full, with the rest retrieved from reference TRBV19 and TRBJ1-4, is DGGITQSPKYLFRKEGQNVTLSCEQNLNHDAMYWYRQDPGQGLRLIYYSQIVNDFQKGDIAEGYSVSREKKESFPLTVTSAQKNPTAFYLCASIAPGATNEKLFFGSGTQLSVL.